The rows below give T cell receptor beta chains drawn from one sample of a study of cytomegalovirus exposure and HLA in healthy donors. Using immunoSEQ multiplex PCR, the repertoire was profiled, and TCRdb retains in-frame clones only, with some absent. In total, the table holds some 60,000 clones. The sequenced material came from PBMCs. The origin of the receptors is a man younger than 40 in good health and CMV-seropositive. Both conserved end residues are part of each CDR3. The D gene is left open where the match is weak.

j_call: TRBJ1-2; v_call: TRBV6-5; d_call: NA; cdr3_nt: TGTGCCAGCAGTTACTCTAAGGGGCCGGCTGGCTACACCTTC; cdr3_aa: CASSYSKGPAGYTF
j_call: TRBJ1-2; v_call: TRBV11-2; d_call: NA; cdr3_nt: TGTGCCAGCAGCTTAGCTTCCGACAGGAACTATGGCTACACCTTC; cdr3_aa: CASSLASDRNYGYTF
j_call: TRBJ2-5; v_call: TRBV19; d_call: NA; cdr3_nt: TGTGCCAGTAGTATAGCGGGGACGGCGGGGGAGACCCAGTACTTC; cdr3_aa: CASSIAGTAGETQYF
j_call: TRBJ1-2; v_call: TRBV18; d_call: TRBD1; cdr3_nt: TGTGCCAGCTCACCGACGTCGGGACAGGGAAACTATGGCTACACCTTC; cdr3_aa: CASSPTSGQGNYGYTF
j_call: TRBJ1-3; v_call: TRBV10-3; d_call: NA; cdr3_nt: TGTGCCATCAGTGAGTCCCCCGGCTCTGGAAACACCATATATTTT; cdr3_aa: CAISESPGSGNTIYF
j_call: TRBJ2-6; v_call: TRBV5-6; d_call: NA; cdr3_nt: TGTGCCAGCAGCTTGCAGGGGTCTACCCTTAGATCTGGGGCCAACGTCCTGACTTTC; cdr3_aa: CASSLQGSTLRSGANVLTF
j_call: TRBJ2-6; v_call: TRBV4-2; d_call: TRBD1; cdr3_nt: TGTGCCAGCAGCCAAAATGACAGGGATGGAGCCAACGTCCTGACTTTC; cdr3_aa: CASSQNDRDGANVLTF
j_call: TRBJ2-3; v_call: TRBV7-3; d_call: TRBD1; cdr3_nt: TGTGCCAGAAGCCAACAGGGGGCGAGGTATTTT; cdr3_aa: CARSQQGARYF
j_call: TRBJ1-5; v_call: TRBV29-1; d_call: NA; cdr3_nt: TGCAGCTTAGCTAATCAGCCCCAGCATTTT; cdr3_aa: CSLANQPQHF
j_call: TRBJ2-7; v_call: TRBV7-6; d_call: TRBD1; cdr3_nt: TGTGCCAGCAGCTTAGAAATTGGGACAGGGACCTACGAGCAGTACTTC; cdr3_aa: CASSLEIGTGTYEQYF
j_call: TRBJ2-2; v_call: TRBV19; d_call: NA; cdr3_nt: TGTGCCAGTACCGGGTCTCTCCGGACCGGGGAGCTGTTTTTT; cdr3_aa: CASTGSLRTGELFF
j_call: TRBJ1-2; v_call: TRBV20-1; d_call: NA; cdr3_nt: TGCAGTGCTAGGGTCGCTAATGGCTACACCTTC; cdr3_aa: CSARVANGYTF
j_call: TRBJ1-1; v_call: TRBV19; d_call: NA; cdr3_nt: TGTGCCAGTAAGCGGGAGAACACTGAAGCTTTCTTT; cdr3_aa: CASKRENTEAFF
j_call: TRBJ1-1; v_call: TRBV18; d_call: NA; cdr3_nt: TGTGCCAGCTCACCAGGGCAGATGAACACTGAAGCTTTCTTT; cdr3_aa: CASSPGQMNTEAFF
j_call: TRBJ2-1; v_call: TRBV5-1; d_call: NA; cdr3_nt: TGCGCCAGCAGCTTTAATAGCGCCTACAATGAGCAGTTCTTC; cdr3_aa: CASSFNSAYNEQFF
j_call: TRBJ2-2; v_call: TRBV30; d_call: TRBD2; cdr3_nt: TGTGCCTGGAGTGTTTGGCCTAGCGGGAACACCGGGGAGCTGTTTTTT; cdr3_aa: CAWSVWPSGNTGELFF
j_call: TRBJ1-1; v_call: TRBV7-9; d_call: NA; cdr3_nt: TGTGCCAGCAGCTTAGCGCCGGGGGGGGCGAACACTGAAGCTTTCTTT; cdr3_aa: CASSLAPGGANTEAFF
j_call: TRBJ1-1; v_call: TRBV5-6; d_call: NA; cdr3_nt: TGTGCCAGCAGCTTGGTAGGTCAGGGGAGCAACACTGAAGCTTTCTTT; cdr3_aa: CASSLVGQGSNTEAFF
j_call: TRBJ1-1; v_call: TRBV12-2; d_call: NA; cdr3_nt: TGTGCAAGTCGCTTAGGGGGACAGACCAGCAAGGATACTGAAGCTTTCTTT; cdr3_aa: CASRLGGQTSKDTEAFF
j_call: TRBJ2-3; v_call: TRBV5-5; d_call: NA; cdr3_nt: TGTGCCAGCAGCTCAAAAACAGGGAGCACAGATACGCAGTATTTT; cdr3_aa: CASSSKTGSTDTQYF
j_call: TRBJ2-1; v_call: TRBV11-3; d_call: TRBD2; cdr3_nt: TGTGCCAGCAGCCCGAGGGGCGGGAGGGCCCTCAATGAGCAGTTCTTC; cdr3_aa: CASSPRGGRALNEQFF
j_call: TRBJ1-2; v_call: TRBV11-2; d_call: TRBD1; cdr3_nt: TGTGCCAGCAGCTTAGGACAGGGGGCTAACTATGGCTACACCTTC; cdr3_aa: CASSLGQGANYGYTF
j_call: TRBJ2-7; v_call: TRBV13; d_call: NA; cdr3_nt: TGTGCCAGCAAAGACGCCCGGGTAGGTTACGAGCAGTACTTC; cdr3_aa: CASKDARVGYEQYF
j_call: TRBJ2-5; v_call: TRBV6-5; d_call: NA; cdr3_nt: TGTGCCAGCAGTTACCGGGGTTCGGAGACCCAGTACTTC; cdr3_aa: CASSYRGSETQYF
j_call: TRBJ2-2; v_call: TRBV5-1; d_call: NA; cdr3_nt: TGCGCCAGCAGCTTAACAGGGATTAAGACCGGGGAGCTGTTTTTT; cdr3_aa: CASSLTGIKTGELFF
j_call: TRBJ2-1; v_call: TRBV5-4; d_call: TRBD2; cdr3_nt: TGTGCCAGCAGCGTGGGGGTAGCGGGGGGGATAGACAATGAGCAGTTCTTC; cdr3_aa: CASSVGVAGGIDNEQFF
j_call: TRBJ2-1; v_call: TRBV27; d_call: TRBD1; cdr3_nt: TGTGCCAGCAGTTTATTGCGGGACAGGGTGGAGGACAATGAGCAGTTCTTC; cdr3_aa: CASSLLRDRVEDNEQFF
j_call: TRBJ1-2; v_call: TRBV29-1; d_call: TRBD1; cdr3_nt: TGCAGCGTTGACAGGGGGACTGTAGGCTACACCTTC; cdr3_aa: CSVDRGTVGYTF
j_call: TRBJ2-7; v_call: TRBV7-6; d_call: TRBD1; cdr3_nt: TGTGCCAGCACCCTGGACAGGGGCGCCGAGCAGTACTTC; cdr3_aa: CASTLDRGAEQYF
j_call: TRBJ2-1; v_call: TRBV30; d_call: TRBD2; cdr3_nt: TGTGCTCGAAGGGAGGGGCGCGGGTACAATGAGCAGTTCTTC; cdr3_aa: CARREGRGYNEQFF
j_call: TRBJ2-3; v_call: TRBV6-4; d_call: NA; cdr3_nt: TGTGCCAGCAGTGACAGGGAGACAGATACGCAGTATTTT; cdr3_aa: CASSDRETDTQYF
j_call: TRBJ2-7; v_call: TRBV12-5; d_call: TRBD1; cdr3_nt: TGTGCTAGTGGTTTGGTCACCGGGACAGTCGACTACGAGCAGTACTTC; cdr3_aa: CASGLVTGTVDYEQYF
j_call: TRBJ1-4; v_call: TRBV30; d_call: TRBD1; cdr3_nt: TGTGCCTGGAGACTCACAGGGGTAGGAACTAATGAAAAACTGTTTTTT; cdr3_aa: CAWRLTGVGTNEKLFF
j_call: TRBJ1-2; v_call: TRBV11-2; d_call: TRBD1; cdr3_nt: TGTGCCAGCACCTCCACAGGGGTAGATGGCTACACCTTC; cdr3_aa: CASTSTGVDGYTF
j_call: TRBJ2-7; v_call: TRBV5-8; d_call: NA; cdr3_nt: TGTGCCAGCAGCTTGGCCCTCGGAGGGGCCTACGAGCAGTACTTC; cdr3_aa: CASSLALGGAYEQYF
j_call: TRBJ1-5; v_call: TRBV15; d_call: TRBD1; cdr3_nt: TGTGCCACCAGCAGACGGGACAGGGGTCAGCCCCAGCATTTT; cdr3_aa: CATSRRDRGQPQHF
j_call: TRBJ2-1; v_call: TRBV19; d_call: TRBD1; cdr3_nt: TGTGCCAGTAGTATAGAAGTTGGCAGGGGGCGATCAAATGAGCAGTTCTTC; cdr3_aa: CASSIEVGRGRSNEQFF
j_call: TRBJ1-1; v_call: TRBV5-1; d_call: NA; cdr3_nt: TGCGCCAGCAGCTTCGGGACTGAAGCTTTCTTT; cdr3_aa: CASSFGTEAFF
j_call: TRBJ2-7; v_call: TRBV19; d_call: TRBD1; cdr3_nt: TGTGCCAGTAGCAGACAGGGGGTCTACGAGCAGTACTTC; cdr3_aa: CASSRQGVYEQYF
j_call: TRBJ2-5; v_call: TRBV29-1; d_call: NA; cdr3_nt: TGCAGCGTTGAAGCGGGGGTGGCCCTAGCGCGAGAGACCCAGTACTTC; cdr3_aa: CSVEAGVALARETQYF
j_call: TRBJ1-1; v_call: TRBV5-1; d_call: TRBD1; cdr3_nt: TGCGCCAGCAGCTTGGCTAAACAGGGGGACACTGAAGCTTTCTTT; cdr3_aa: CASSLAKQGDTEAFF
j_call: TRBJ2-2; v_call: TRBV4-1; d_call: TRBD1; cdr3_nt: TGCGCCAGCAGCGGGATTGACAGGGGGTCCGGGGAGCTGTTTTTT; cdr3_aa: CASSGIDRGSGELFF
j_call: TRBJ2-5; v_call: TRBV6-1; d_call: TRBD2; cdr3_nt: TGTGCCAGACTAGCGGCCACCCAAGAGACCCAGTACTTC; cdr3_aa: CARLAATQETQYF
j_call: TRBJ2-7; v_call: TRBV7-3; d_call: TRBD1; cdr3_nt: TGTGCCAGCAGCCCCGGGACAGGGGGCTCCGAGCAGTACTTC; cdr3_aa: CASSPGTGGSEQYF
j_call: TRBJ1-1; v_call: TRBV15; d_call: NA; cdr3_nt: TGTGCCTCAGGGGAAGTAGGCACTGAAGCTTTCTTT; cdr3_aa: CASGEVGTEAFF